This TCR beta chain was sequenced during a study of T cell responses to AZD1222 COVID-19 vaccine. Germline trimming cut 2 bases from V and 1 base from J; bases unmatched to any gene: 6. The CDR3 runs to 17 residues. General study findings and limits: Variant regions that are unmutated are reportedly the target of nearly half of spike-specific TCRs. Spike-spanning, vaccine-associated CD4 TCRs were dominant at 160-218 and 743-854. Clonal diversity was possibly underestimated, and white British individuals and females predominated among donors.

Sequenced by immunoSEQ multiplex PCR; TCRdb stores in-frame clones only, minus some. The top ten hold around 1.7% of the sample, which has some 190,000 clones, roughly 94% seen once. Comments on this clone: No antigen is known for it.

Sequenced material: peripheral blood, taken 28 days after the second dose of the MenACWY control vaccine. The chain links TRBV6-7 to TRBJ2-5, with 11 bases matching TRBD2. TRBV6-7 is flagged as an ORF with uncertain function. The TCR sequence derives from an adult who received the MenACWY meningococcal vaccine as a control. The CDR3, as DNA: TGTGCCAGCAGTTACCCAACTAGCGGGAGACGCCAAGAGACCCAGTACTTC. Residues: CASSYPTSGRRQETQYF.